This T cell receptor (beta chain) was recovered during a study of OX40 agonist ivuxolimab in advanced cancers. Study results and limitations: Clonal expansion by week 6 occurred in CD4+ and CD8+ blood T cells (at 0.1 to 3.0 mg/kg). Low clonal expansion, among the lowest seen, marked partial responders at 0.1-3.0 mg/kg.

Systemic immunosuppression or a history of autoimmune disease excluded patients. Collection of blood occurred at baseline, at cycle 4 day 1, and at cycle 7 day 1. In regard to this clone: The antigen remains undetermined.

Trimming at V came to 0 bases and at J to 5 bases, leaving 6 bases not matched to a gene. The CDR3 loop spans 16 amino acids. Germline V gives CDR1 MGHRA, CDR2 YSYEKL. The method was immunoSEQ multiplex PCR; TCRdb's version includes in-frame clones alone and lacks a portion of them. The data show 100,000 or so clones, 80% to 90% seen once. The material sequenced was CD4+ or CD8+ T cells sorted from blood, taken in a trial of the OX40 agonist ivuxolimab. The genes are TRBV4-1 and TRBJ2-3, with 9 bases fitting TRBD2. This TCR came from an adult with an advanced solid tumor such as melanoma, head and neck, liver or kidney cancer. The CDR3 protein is CASSQDPSGMEDTQYF. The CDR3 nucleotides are TGCGCCAGCAGCCAAGATCCTAGCGGGATGGAAGATACGCAGTATTTT.